This is a list of T cell receptor beta chains from one sample in a study of cytomegalovirus exposure and HLA in healthy donors. Sequencing used immunoSEQ multiplex PCR; TCRdb keeps in-frame clones, though not all of them. The data show fewer than 350,000 clones, over 75% seen once. The specimen was PBMCs. The source of these receptors is a woman between 18 and 30 years old in good health and CMV-seronegative. The CDR3 runs from the conserved cysteine through the conserved F or W. A D gene is named only where the DNA matches it firmly. Clone size is stated in some rows and not others, as once, few, many or a class when expanded.

clone_size: once
d_call: -
j_call: TRBJ2-3
v_call: TRBV10-3
cdr3_aa: CAIKWHTERGDTQYF
cdr3_nt: TGTGCCATCAAATGGCACACAGAACGGGGAGATACGCAGTATTTT

clone_size: -
d_call: -
j_call: TRBJ2-1
v_call: TRBV27
cdr3_aa: CVSRGWSSYNEQFF
cdr3_nt: TGTGTCTCGCGTGGGTGGAGCTCCTACAATGAGCAGTTCTTC

clone_size: -
d_call: -
j_call: TRBJ1-5
v_call: TRBV19
cdr3_aa: CASSVEQGTNQPQHF
cdr3_nt: TGTGCCAGTAGTGTCGAACAGGGCACCAATCAGCCCCAGCATTTT

clone_size: -
d_call: -
j_call: TRBJ1-2
v_call: TRBV9
cdr3_aa: CASGLQGSTGYTF
cdr3_nt: TGTGCCAGCGGCCTCCAGGGAAGTACTGGCTACACCTTC

clone_size: -
d_call: -
j_call: TRBJ2-3
v_call: TRBV7-3
cdr3_aa: CASSLGLQRSTDTQYF
cdr3_nt: TGTGCCAGCAGTTTAGGGCTTCAACGTAGCACAGATACGCAGTATTTT

clone_size: -
d_call: -
j_call: TRBJ1-6
v_call: TRBV27
cdr3_aa: CASSLWAQSYNSPLHF
cdr3_nt: TGTGCCAGCAGTTTATGGGCCCAGTCCTATAATTCACCCCTCCACTTT

clone_size: -
d_call: TRBD1
j_call: TRBJ1-2
v_call: TRBV4-1
cdr3_aa: CASSQGDGTGSNYGYTF
cdr3_nt: TGCGCCAGCAGCCAAGGGGACGGGACAGGGTCTAACTATGGCTACACCTTC

clone_size: -
d_call: -
j_call: TRBJ1-2
v_call: TRBV5-6
cdr3_aa: CASSLLQGGYGYTF
cdr3_nt: TGTGCCAGCAGCTTACTACAGGGAGGGTATGGCTACACCTTC

clone_size: -
d_call: TRBD2
j_call: TRBJ2-2
v_call: TRBV27
cdr3_aa: CASSSPIREREAGELFF
cdr3_nt: TGTGCCAGCAGTTCCCCCATCCGCGAGCGGGAGGCCGGGGAGCTGTTTTTT

clone_size: -
d_call: -
j_call: TRBJ2-6
v_call: TRBV6-4
cdr3_aa: CASSDTTGSGANVLTF
cdr3_nt: TGTGCCAGCAGTGATACAACAGGATCTGGGGCCAACGTCCTGACTTTC

clone_size: -
d_call: TRBD1
j_call: TRBJ1-2
v_call: TRBV6-5
cdr3_aa: CASRTGQGAFYGYTF
cdr3_nt: TGTGCCAGCAGAACGGGACAGGGGGCTTTCTATGGCTACACCTTC

clone_size: -
d_call: TRBD2
j_call: TRBJ2-5
v_call: TRBV4-1
cdr3_aa: CASSQLSGSGETQYF
cdr3_nt: TGCGCCAGCAGCCAACTGAGCGGGAGCGGAGAGACCCAGTACTTC

clone_size: -
d_call: TRBD2
j_call: TRBJ2-7
v_call: TRBV11-2
cdr3_aa: CASSLGLAGVIDEQYF
cdr3_nt: TGTGCCAGCAGCTTAGGACTAGCGGGAGTGATCGACGAGCAGTACTTC

clone_size: -
d_call: -
j_call: TRBJ2-3
v_call: TRBV11-2
cdr3_aa: CASSPRAGQYRTDTQYF
cdr3_nt: TGTGCCAGCAGCCCCCGGGCGGGGCAGTATAGGACAGATACGCAGTATTTT

clone_size: -
d_call: TRBD1
j_call: TRBJ2-2
v_call: TRBV2
cdr3_aa: CASSQDRLDRELFF
cdr3_nt: TGTGCCAGCAGTCAGGACAGGCTCGACCGGGAGCTGTTTTTT

clone_size: -
d_call: TRBD1
j_call: TRBJ2-1
v_call: TRBV28
cdr3_aa: CASSPTGGPWQFF
cdr3_nt: TGTGCCAGCAGTCCGACAGGGGGCCCATGGCAGTTCTTC

clone_size: -
d_call: -
j_call: TRBJ2-3
v_call: TRBV5-1
cdr3_aa: CASSPPGSTDTQYF
cdr3_nt: TGCGCCAGCAGCCCGCCAGGGAGCACAGATACGCAGTATTTT

clone_size: -
d_call: -
j_call: TRBJ2-3
v_call: TRBV27
cdr3_aa: CASSKRISTDTQYF
cdr3_nt: TGTGCCAGCAGTAAGCGGATTAGCACAGATACGCAGTATTTT

clone_size: -
d_call: -
j_call: TRBJ2-2
v_call: TRBV2
cdr3_aa: CASSHGQSTGELFF
cdr3_nt: TGTGCCAGCAGCCACGGACAGTCCACCGGGGAGCTGTTTTTT

clone_size: -
d_call: -
j_call: TRBJ2-5
v_call: TRBV10-1
cdr3_aa: CASSESIQGKGETQYF
cdr3_nt: TGCGCCAGCAGTGAGTCGATCCAGGGGAAGGGGGAGACCCAGTACTTC

clone_size: once
d_call: TRBD2
j_call: TRBJ2-1
v_call: TRBV7-3
cdr3_aa: CASSLGALAGVNEQFF
cdr3_nt: TGTGCCAGCAGCTTGGGGGCACTAGCGGGAGTTAATGAGCAGTTCTTC

clone_size: -
d_call: TRBD1
j_call: TRBJ1-1
v_call: TRBV2
cdr3_aa: CASSWGQQNTEAFF
cdr3_nt: TGTGCCAGCAGTTGGGGACAGCAGAACACTGAAGCTTTCTTT

clone_size: -
d_call: -
j_call: TRBJ1-1
v_call: TRBV30
cdr3_aa: CAWSVGWRGTEAFF
cdr3_nt: TGTGCCTGGAGTGTGGGTTGGAGAGGAACTGAAGCTTTCTTT

clone_size: -
d_call: -
j_call: TRBJ2-7
v_call: TRBV9
cdr3_aa: CASSAVGGKVDEQYF
cdr3_nt: TGTGCCAGCAGCGCGGTCGGGGGTAAGGTGGACGAGCAGTACTTC

clone_size: -
d_call: TRBD1
j_call: TRBJ1-5
v_call: TRBV28
cdr3_aa: CASSRRQGAQPQHF
cdr3_nt: TGTGCCAGCAGCCGTAGACAGGGCGCTCAGCCCCAGCATTTT

clone_size: -
d_call: -
j_call: TRBJ1-2
v_call: TRBV28
cdr3_aa: CASSSFRGGYTF
cdr3_nt: TGTGCCAGCAGTTCGTTCCGAGGGGGCTACACCTTC

clone_size: -
d_call: -
j_call: TRBJ2-1
v_call: TRBV29-1
cdr3_aa: CSVGFGYNDNEQFF
cdr3_nt: TGCAGCGTTGGGTTCGGGTACAACGACAATGAGCAGTTCTTC

clone_size: -
d_call: TRBD2
j_call: TRBJ2-4
v_call: TRBV28
cdr3_aa: CASSDPRGAAKNIQYF
cdr3_nt: TGTGCCAGCTCCGATCCGCGGGGGGCGGCCAAAAACATTCAGTACTTC

clone_size: -
d_call: -
j_call: TRBJ2-7
v_call: TRBV29-1
cdr3_aa: CSVRDTAYEQYF
cdr3_nt: TGCAGCGTAAGGGACACCGCCTACGAGCAGTACTTC

clone_size: -
d_call: -
j_call: TRBJ2-1
v_call: TRBV6-5
cdr3_aa: CATGGNEQFF
cdr3_nt: TGTGCCACCGGCGGGAATGAGCAGTTCTTC

clone_size: -
d_call: TRBD1
j_call: TRBJ1-1
v_call: TRBV4-1
cdr3_aa: CASSHQGGTEAFF
cdr3_nt: TGCGCCAGCAGCCACCAGGGGGGCACTGAAGCTTTCTTT

clone_size: -
d_call: TRBD1
j_call: TRBJ2-2
v_call: TRBV5-6
cdr3_aa: CASSLDRVVRPGELFF
cdr3_nt: TGTGCCAGCAGCCTGGACAGGGTAGTGCGTCCCGGGGAGCTGTTTTTT